This TCR beta chain was recorded in a study of CXCR3-negative and CXCR3-positive naive CD8 T cells. Overall study findings and caveats: CXCR3-positive naive cells had TRB CDR3s that were more hydrophobic than CXCR3-negative naive cells had.

cDNA libraries for TRB were generated by 5' RACE incorporating UMI labels. With the 5' RACE reads reprocessed, TCRdb shows one record per CDR3 protein and no DNA. Its table records 6,000 to 7,500 distinct CDR3 sequences. CDR1 is ENHRY, CDR2 SYGVKD, per germline. The CDR3 contains 16 residues. By frequency, this clonotype registers medium-sized. Its matching antigen is unknown. Sequencing was done on a sample of naive CXCR3- CD8+ T cells from blood. This sample's subset: CD45RO-CCR7+CD27+CD95- naive CD8+ T cells lacking CXCR3 (TNR3-). The source of this sequence is a human donor in good health. Some clones in this sample may be carry-over from other donors' samples. The chain is built from TRBV10-3 and TRBJ2-7; TCRdb reports TRBD2, a call that lacks DNA to check it against. The CDR3 loop is CAISLTSGGDSYEQYF.